This T cell receptor beta chain was observed in a study of shared clonotypes between healthy human individuals. There are a few counts of this clone. Other DNA sequences from this sample encode an identical CDR3 as well. The CDR3 covers 14 residues. Per germline, CDR1 SGHRS and CDR2 YFSETQ. V was clipped by 0 bases and J by 3 bases, with 10 bases between them. Each replicate PCR on the sorted subsets used around 200 ng DNA (around 30,000 T cell genomes). Profiling relied on immunoSEQ multiplex PCR, and the TCRdb table lists in-frame clones only, not all of them. Of over a million clones in the sample, about four fifths are singletons; the top ten hold about 0.52%.

The chain links TRBV5-1 to TRBJ2-7; D remains unclear. The sample comprised memory CD4+ T cells from PBMCs. Stated subset: CD45RA-negative fraction. The receptor was derived from a man aged 18 to 30 in good health. Some clones in this sample may be carry-over from other donors' samples. In nucleotides, the CDR3 is TGCGCCAGCAGCTTGGGTCCAGGCAACTACGAGCAGTACTTC. Its protein product is CASSLGPGNYEQYF. Looking up the rest from reference TRBV5-1 and TRBJ2-7 gives the full variable domain: KAGVTQTPRYLIKTRGQQVTLSCSPISGHRSVSWYQQTPGQGLQFLFEYFSETQRNKGNFPGRFSGRQFSNSRSEMNVSTLELGDSALYLCASSLGPGNYEQYFGPGTRLTVT.